The subject of this entry is one T cell receptor (beta chain). This entry is derived from a study of blood T cell repertoires in COVID-19. Measured with immunoSEQ multiplex PCR; TCRdb has only the in-frame clones, and not every one. The sample contains around 100,000 clones, around 86% of which appear only once. The CDR3 covers 14 residues. Trimming left V 5 bases short and J 0 bases short, with 10 bases between. CDR1 and CDR2 from the germline V gene are MNHNY and SVGAGI (reference sequence). This TCR was sampled from a woman of 80 years or more with acute or convalescent COVID-19. The rearrangement joins TRBV6-6 to TRBJ1-1; D may be TRBD1 (5 bases). Sequencing used peripheral blood. The DNA for the CDR3 is TGTGCCAGCAGTCTTCGACAGATGAACACTGAAGCTTTCTTT. Translating it yields CASSLRQMNTEAFF.